A selection of T cell receptor beta chains follows, all from one sample in a study of OX40 agonist ivuxolimab in advanced cancers. Only in-frame clones appear in the TCRdb table, and some are missing; sequencing was by immunoSEQ multiplex PCR. The sample shows about 61,000 clones, 85% to 90% of them seen only once. Sequenced here: CD4+ or CD8+ T cells sorted from blood, sampled in a trial of the OX40 agonist ivuxolimab. These receptor sequences come from an adult with an advanced solid tumor such as melanoma, head and neck, liver or kidney cancer. Each CDR3 is given with its conserved first and last residue. The D gene is left open where the match is weak. Some rows have no size entry. The others give once, few or many, or a class for an expanded clone.

CDR3nt: TGTGCCAGCTCACCAGACGGCTATCAGCCCCAGCATTTT; CDR3aa: CASSPDGYQPQHF; v_gene: TRBV18; j_gene: TRBJ1-5; d_gene: NA; abundance: NA
CDR3nt: TGTGCCAGCAGCTTATTTAGATCTAGCGGTGGAGGGGAGCAGTACTTC; CDR3aa: CASSLFRSSGGGEQYF; v_gene: TRBV7-2; j_gene: TRBJ2-7; d_gene: TRBD2; abundance: NA
CDR3nt: TGTGCCAGCAGAAGCAATGAGCAGTTCTTC; CDR3aa: CASRSNEQFF; v_gene: TRBV2; j_gene: TRBJ2-1; d_gene: NA; abundance: NA
CDR3nt: TGTGCCATCAGCGTATCCCCGACGGAGAAGAGTGAAGCTTTCTTT; CDR3aa: CAISVSPTEKSEAFF; v_gene: TRBV10-3; j_gene: TRBJ1-1; d_gene: NA; abundance: NA
CDR3nt: TGTGCCAGCAGTGACGGGGTAGCGGGGGGCGAAGAGACCCAGTACTTC; CDR3aa: CASSDGVAGGEETQYF; v_gene: TRBV2; j_gene: TRBJ2-5; d_gene: TRBD2; abundance: NA
CDR3nt: TGTGCCAGCAGCTTTCAGGGGAACACTGAAGCTTTCTTT; CDR3aa: CASSFQGNTEAFF; v_gene: TRBV6-5; j_gene: TRBJ1-1; d_gene: NA; abundance: NA
CDR3nt: TGTGCCAGCAGCCTTGACCGGGTCCAGCAGTTCTTC; CDR3aa: CASSLDRVQQFF; v_gene: TRBV11-2; j_gene: TRBJ2-1; d_gene: NA; abundance: NA
CDR3nt: TGTGCCAGCAGTTACTACGACCGTGTAGCCTATGGCTACACCTTC; CDR3aa: CASSYYDRVAYGYTF; v_gene: TRBV6-5; j_gene: TRBJ1-2; d_gene: NA; abundance: once
CDR3nt: TGTGCCAGCGGCGCGTCCTCCGGGACAGGGGTCAACGAGCAGTACTTC; CDR3aa: CASGASSGTGVNEQYF; v_gene: TRBV28; j_gene: TRBJ2-7; d_gene: TRBD1; abundance: NA
CDR3nt: TGTGCCAGCAGCAACCAGTACTCCAGGGGTGAAGCTTTCTTT; CDR3aa: CASSNQYSRGEAFF; v_gene: TRBV6-5; j_gene: TRBJ1-1; d_gene: NA; abundance: NA
CDR3nt: TGTGCCAGCAGCTTAGGGACAGCGAGGGGAATCAGGGTGGAGACCCAGTACTTC; CDR3aa: CASSLGTARGIRVETQYF; v_gene: TRBV7-8; j_gene: TRBJ2-5; d_gene: NA; abundance: NA
CDR3nt: TGTGCCAGCAGTTGGAGGGTTGAAAAACTGTTTTTT; CDR3aa: CASSWRVEKLFF; v_gene: TRBV28; j_gene: TRBJ1-4; d_gene: NA; abundance: NA
CDR3nt: TGTGCCAGCAGTTACTCCGCAGTCCCAAGCGGTCAGCCCCAGCATTTT; CDR3aa: CASSYSAVPSGQPQHF; v_gene: TRBV6-5; j_gene: TRBJ1-5; d_gene: NA; abundance: NA
CDR3nt: TGTGCCAGCTCACCCCTCGGACAGGGCAGCAATCAGCCCCAGCATTTT; CDR3aa: CASSPLGQGSNQPQHF; v_gene: TRBV18; j_gene: TRBJ1-5; d_gene: TRBD1; abundance: NA
CDR3nt: TGTGCCAGCTCACCTCGGTCCGGGCCTGAAGAGACCCAGTACTTC; CDR3aa: CASSPRSGPEETQYF; v_gene: TRBV18; j_gene: TRBJ2-5; d_gene: NA; abundance: NA
CDR3nt: TGTGCCAGCAGCTCTGACAAGAACACTGAAGCTTTCTTT; CDR3aa: CASSSDKNTEAFF; v_gene: TRBV7-9; j_gene: TRBJ1-1; d_gene: NA; abundance: NA
CDR3nt: TGTGCCAGCAGCTTAGTGTCGGTAGGGACTGAAGCTTTCTTT; CDR3aa: CASSLVSVGTEAFF; v_gene: TRBV7-9; j_gene: TRBJ1-1; d_gene: NA; abundance: NA